These 30 T cell receptor beta chains were sequenced from one sample in a study of T cell responses to AZD1222 COVID-19 vaccine. The table came from immunoSEQ multiplex PCR; TCRdb's copy has only in-frame clones and leaves some out. The repertoire holds 75,000 to 100,000 clones, with roughly 88% as singletons. The sequencing here drew on peripheral blood, taken on day 0 of AZD1222 vaccination. The receptors were gathered from an adult in good health.

V is TRBV25-1 and J is TRBJ1-4; 9 nucleotides match TRBD1. Germline V gene sequence: CDR1 MGHDK, CDR2 SYGVNS. This CDR3 comprises 14 residues. The V gene end was trimmed by 9 bases and the J gene end by 6 bases; junction bases not matched to a gene: 8. The CDR3 coding sequence is TGTGCCAGTCTTTGGGACAGGGTCTATGAAAAACTGTTTTTT. It translates to CASLWDRVYEKLFF.

This chain joins TRBV5-4 and TRBJ2-1; weak D call: TRBD2 (6 bases). V gave up 4 bases and J gave up 6 bases, with 14 bases separating them. The CDR3 extends over 14 amino acids. Germline values: CDR1 SGHNT, CDR2 YYREEE (reference sequence). In nucleotides, the CDR3 is TGTGCCAGCAGCCCAACGTTGGGGGGCAATGAGCAGTTCTTC. Protein: CASSPTLGGNEQFF.

This clone was seen a single time. The chain uses TRBV19 and TRBJ2-5, with 14 bases lining up with TRBD2. The CDR3 sequence is 16 residues long. In germline, CDR1 is LNHDA, CDR2 SQIVND (reference sequence). Trimming removed 4 bases from V and 3 bases from J; junction bases left unmatched: 4. The CDR3 region is CASSTATSGREETQYF. The CDR3 DNA reads TGTGCCAGTAGTACCGCGACTAGCGGGAGGGAAGAGACCCAGTACTTC.

This chain joins TRBV15 and TRBJ1-4; TRBD1 might be the D (5 bases). The V and J ends lost 3 bases and 7 bases respectively, with 15 bases between them. Germline-derived CDR1 and CDR2 are LNHNV and YYDKDF (reference sequence). The CDR3 runs 15 residues. Written as DNA, the CDR3 is TGTGCCACCAGCAGTCAACAGGTTTCCAGTGAAAAACTGTTTTTT. It translates to CATSSQQVSSEKLFF. The entire variable domain, with the rest obtained from reference TRBV15 and TRBJ1-4, is as follows: DAMVIQNPRYQVTQFGKPVTLSCSQTLNHNVMYWYQQKSSQAPKLLFHYYDKDFNNEADTPDNFQSRRPNTSFCFLDIRSPGLGDTAMYLCATSSQQVSSEKLFFGSGTQLSVL.

The chain is built from TRBV5-6 and TRBJ1-1; TRBD1 aligns across 11 bases. Germline CDR1 is SGHDT and CDR2 is YYEEEE. Trimming at V came to 4 bases and at J to 4 bases, leaving 6 bases not matched to a gene. The CDR3 spans 15 residues. CDR3 in amino acids: CASSPDRGRATEAFF. In DNA form, the CDR3 reads TGTGCCAGCAGCCCGGACAGGGGGCGCGCCACTGAAGCTTTCTTT.

The chain is built from TRBV7-2 and TRBJ2-1, with D perhaps matching TRBD2 (5 bases). Germline V CDR1 and CDR2: SGHTA, FQGNSA. This CDR3 comprises 15 residues. Trimming took 6 bases from V and 0 from J, leaving 12 bases between them. The CDR3 DNA sequence: TGTGCCAGCAGGCGTAGCGCTAGCTCCTACAATGAGCAGTTCTTC. It translates to CASRRSASSYNEQFF.

J is TRBJ1-1 and V is TRBV28; unclear D gene. The V end lost 4 bases, the J end lost 1 base, and 10 bases lay between the germline ends. CDR1 is MDHEN and CDR2 is SYDVKM in the germline V gene. The CDR3 runs 14 residues. Written as DNA, the CDR3 is TGTGCCAGCAGTTCATTACAGCGGAACACTGAAGCTTTCTTT. Translation gives CASSSLQRNTEAFF.

The chain couples TRBV4-3 to TRBJ2-1; TRBD2 matches 12 bases. This CDR3 contains 19 residues. Germline V CDR1 and CDR2: LGHNA, YSLEER. The junction had 6 bases not matched to a gene; V was cut back by 0 bases and J by 0 bases. The CDR3 coding sequence is TGCGCCAGCAGCCAAGAAGCTAGCGGGAGGGTTCACTCCTACAATGAGCAGTTCTTC. Its protein is CASSQEASGRVHSYNEQFF.

In this sample, this clone turned up a few times. The chain joins TRBV7-2 to TRBJ1-1; no definite D call. The V gene's germline CDR1 is SGHTA and CDR2 FQGNSA. The CDR3 covers 12 residues. Trimming cost V 0 bases and J 8 bases, with 7 bases left between them. The CDR3 DNA is TGTGCCAGCAGCTTAGCGGGGAGGGAAGCTTTCTTT. Protein: CASSLAGREAFF.

This clone showed up just once. Other DNA sequences in the same sample also yield this CDR3. The chain links TRBV9 to TRBJ2-3, with D hard to call. The CDR3 contains 15 residues. Per the germline V gene, CDR1 is SGDLS and CDR2 is YYNGEE. The V end was cut by 0 bases, the J end by 1 base, with 9 bases between. DNA for the CDR3: TGTGCCAGCAGCGTAGCGGGCCTACGCACAGATACGCAGTATTTT. The encoded protein is CASSVAGLRTDTQYF.

V gene TRBV18 combines with J gene TRBJ1-5; D is perhaps TRBD1 (5 bases). Trimming removed 2 bases from V and 7 bases from J, with 12 bases in between. The germline gives CDR1 KGHSH, CDR2 LQKENI. This CDR3 is built from 14 residues. The CDR3 sequence: CASSPIGKGQPQHF. CDR3 DNA sequence: TGTGCCAGCTCACCAATAGGGAAGGGGCAGCCCCAGCATTTT.

V gene TRBV27 combines with J gene TRBJ1-6, with 9 bases that match TRBD1. The CDR3 extends over 17 amino acids. CDR1 and CDR2 from the germline V gene are MNHEY and SMNVEV (reference sequence). J lost 4 bases, V lost 2 bases, and 6 bases had no gene match. CDR3 nucleotides: TGTGCCAGCAGTTTACGCCGGGGACAGGGATATAATTCACCCCTCCACTTT. This translates into CASSLRRGQGYNSPLHF.

V usage is TRBV4-2 and J usage is TRBJ2-7; 8 bases fit TRBD2. In germline, CDR1 is LGHNA, CDR2 YNFKEQ. CDR3 length: 14 amino acids. The trim removed 4 bases at V and 4 bases at J, leaving 6 bases unmatched. CDR3 protein: CASSPGGPLYEQYF. As DNA, the CDR3 is TGTGCCAGCAGCCCGGGAGGGCCTCTATACGAGCAGTACTTC.

The CDR3 protein is CASSPSGTATSPLHF. CDR3 DNA: TGCGCCAGCAGCCCGTCCGGGACAGCAACTTCACCCCTCCACTTT. This chain links TRBV5-1 with TRBJ1-6; 7 bases are shared with TRBD1. Germline V CDR1 and CDR2: SGHRS, YFSETQ. Trimming took 4 bases from V and 9 from J; bases not matched to a gene: 10. This CDR3 has 15 amino acids. The variable domain in full, with the rest retrieved from reference TRBV5-1 and TRBJ1-6, is KAGVTQTPRYLIKTRGQQVTLSCSPISGHRSVSWYQQTPGQGLQFLFEYFSETQRNKGNFPGRFSGRQFSNSRSEMNVSTLELGDSALYLCASSPSGTATSPLHFGNGTRLTVT.

DNA for the CDR3: TGTGCCAGCAGCCCAGACCACGACAGAAACTATGGCTACACCTTC. Its translation: CASSPDHDRNYGYTF. V usage is TRBV7-9 and J usage is TRBJ1-2; D is possibly TRBD1 (5 bases). This CDR3 has 15 amino acids. Germline V gene lookup returns CDR1 SEHNR and CDR2 FQNEAQ (reference sequence). The V and J ends lost 5 bases and 2 bases respectively, with 15 bases between them. Drawing the rest from reference TRBV7-9 and TRBJ1-2, the complete variable domain is DTGVSQNPRHKITKRGQNVTFRCDPISEHNRLYWYRQTLGQGPEFLTYFQNEAQLEKSRLLSDRFSAERPKGSFSTLEIQRTEQGDSAMYLCASSPDHDRNYGYTFGSGTRLTVV.

This chain uses TRBV5-1 with TRBJ2-3, with TRBD2 as a possible D gene (5 bases). CDR1 is SGHRS, CDR2 YFSETQ, per germline. This CDR3 has 15 amino acids. V gave up 0 bases and J gave up 0 bases, with 8 bases separating them. The CDR3 DNA follows: TGCGCCAGCAGCTTGGAGCGGCTAAGCACAGATACGCAGTATTTT. Translated: CASSLERLSTDTQYF.

This sequence joins TRBV3-1 (or the pseudogene TRBV3-2) and TRBJ1-1; D is unclear. Germline V CDR1 and CDR2: LGHDT, YNNKEL (reference sequence). V was trimmed by 2 bases and J by 1 base, leaving 2 bases between them. The length of the CDR3 is 12 residues. Here the CDR3 reads CASSQRNTEAFF. The CDR3, as DNA: TGTGCCAGCAGCCAAAGGAACACTGAAGCTTTCTTT.

This clone was observed a handful of times. The rearrangement uses TRBV18 and TRBJ1-2; D gene uncertain. The CDR3 is 13 amino acids. V was pared by 6 bases and J by 8 bases, with 16 bases between. The germline V gene encodes CDR1 KGHSH and CDR2 LQKENI. The CDR3 DNA follows: TGTGCCAGCTCCCAAGAGGAGGGTTACGGCTACACCTTC. Encoded protein: CASSQEEGYGYTF. Variable domain in full (rest from reference TRBV18 and TRBJ1-2): NAGVMQNPRHLVRRRGQEARLRCSPMKGHSHVYWYRQLPEEGLKFMVYLQKENIIDESGMPKERFSAEFPKEGPSILRIQQVVRGDSAAYFCASSQEEGYGYTFGSGTRLTVV.

This clone was observed a single time. The chain is built from TRBV2 and TRBJ1-4, with D maybe TRBD1 (6 bases). This CDR3 region has 14 residues. Trimming left V 10 bases short and J 6 bases short, with 18 bases between. Germline assignment: CDR1 SNHLY and CDR2 FYNNEI. This chain's CDR3 is CATKGVGWDEKLFF. DNA for the CDR3: TGTGCCACCAAGGGGGTTGGTTGGGATGAAAAACTGTTTTTT.

V and J are TRBV7-2 and TRBJ2-7, with 11 nucleotides matching TRBD1. Germline values: CDR1 SGHTA, CDR2 FQGNSA. This CDR3 comprises 15 residues. V lost 5 bases to trimming and J lost 3 bases; unmatched junction nucleotides: 6. The CDR3 protein is CASSPTDRGLYEQYF. The DNA for the CDR3 is TGTGCCAGCAGCCCGACGGACAGGGGGCTCTACGAGCAGTACTTC.

The chain combines TRBV6-4 with TRBJ2-3; 7 nucleotides agree with TRBD2. With V trimmed by 0 bases and J by 4 bases, 7 bases remained unmatched. This CDR3 comprises 16 residues. Germline-derived CDR1 and CDR2 are MRHNA and SNTAGT. For the CDR3, the DNA is TGTGCCAGCAGTGACTCGTCGGGACGGGGGGCAGATACGCAGTATTTT. This translates into CASSDSSGRGADTQYF.

The V call is TRBV3-1 (or the pseudogene TRBV3-2), the J call TRBJ1-1; perhaps TRBD1 as D (6 bases). Trimming left V 2 bases short and J 4 bases short, with 11 bases between. The CDR3 is made up of 14 amino acids. In germline, CDR1 is LGHDT, CDR2 YNNKEL (reference sequence). The CDR3 DNA sequence: TGTGCCAGCAGCCAATCAGGGGCTGGCACTGAAGCTTTCTTT. It specifies CASSQSGAGTEAFF.

The chain employs TRBV5-1 and TRBJ2-7, with 8 bases aligning to TRBD1. This CDR3 region has 16 residues. Germline CDR1 reads SGHRS; CDR2 reads YFSETQ. V dropped 4 bases and J dropped 2; count of bases not matched to a gene: 11. In DNA, the CDR3 is TGCGCCAGCAGCCACCACAGGGGACAGGCCGCCTACGAGCAGTACTTC. Its translation: CASSHHRGQAAYEQYF.

The rearrangement uses TRBV7-7 and TRBJ2-2, with TRBD2 matching 10 bases. Germline values: CDR1 SSHAT, CDR2 FNYEAQ (reference sequence). The CDR3 is made up of 19 amino acids. Germline trimming cut 3 bases from V and 6 bases from J; bases unmatched to any gene: 16. The CDR3 DNA sequence: TGTGCCAGCAGCTTGACCCCCCCTAGCGGGAGAAGGGATGCCGGGGAGCTGTTTTTT. Amino acid sequence: CASSLTPPSGRRDAGELFF.

The rearrangement uses TRBV18 and TRBJ2-5, with 10 nucleotides matching TRBD1. Germline-derived CDR1 and CDR2 are KGHSH and LQKENI. CDR3 length equals 16 residues. V shed 0 bases, J shed 1 base, and the junction held 2 bases outside the gene matches. The CDR3 protein is CASSPPGTGAQETQYF. The CDR3 DNA sequence: TGTGCCAGCTCACCACCCGGGACAGGGGCCCAAGAGACCCAGTACTTC.

The chain carries TRBV5-1 and TRBJ2-7; tentatively, D is TRBD1 or TRBD2 (5 bases each). The germline V and J ends were trimmed by 5 bases and 5 bases, with 17 bases remaining between them. This CDR3 is 14 amino acids long. The germline CDR1 and CDR2 sequences are SGHRS and YFSETQ. CDR3 coding DNA: TGCGCCAGCAGTGTAGGACTCATGGGGGACGAGCAGTACTTC. Translated: CASSVGLMGDEQYF.

The genes are TRBV4-1 and TRBJ2-7, with 11 bases aligning to TRBD1. There are 17 residues in the CDR3. CDR1 and CDR2 (germline): MGHRA, YSYEKL. J gave up 3 bases and V 1 base, and 8 bases lay outside the gene matches. In nucleotides, the CDR3 is TGCGCCAGCAGCCAAGCATACTCCGGGACAGGGGGCTACGAGCAGTACTTC. Encoded protein: CASSQAYSGTGGYEQYF.

The chain uses TRBV19 and TRBJ1-2; 7 bases are a match to TRBD1. The CDR3 is 15 amino acids. CDR1 is LNHDA and CDR2 is SQIVND in the germline V gene (reference sequence). V shed 5 bases and J 4 bases; nucleotides not matched to a gene: 10. CDR3 nucleotides: TGTGCCAGTAGTCTCCGAACAGGGGTCGGCTATGGCTACACCTTC. Translating it yields CASSLRTGVGYGYTF.

The V and J genes are TRBV7-3 and TRBJ2-2; D possibly corresponds to TRBD2 (5 bases). CDR3 length: 14 residues. V lost 2 bases and J lost 5, with 9 bases in between. The V gene's germline CDR1 is SGHTA and CDR2 FQGTGA. The CDR3 coding sequence is TGTGCCAGCAGCTTATCGGGGAAAACCGGGGAGCTGTTTTTT. Translated, it gives CASSLSGKTGELFF.

The table lists this clone with a few counts. The chain joins TRBV28 to TRBJ2-3; possibly TRBD2 for D (6 bases). This CDR3 is built from 14 residues. V gave up 2 bases and J gave up 1 base, with 7 bases separating them. The germline V gene encodes CDR1 MDHEN and CDR2 SYDVKM. CDR3 residues: CASSLKRGTDTQYF. CDR3 sequence (DNA): TGTGCCAGCAGTTTAAAGCGGGGCACAGATACGCAGTATTTT.